These 28 T cell receptor beta chains share one sample of origin, sequenced in a study of T cells in narcolepsy. Profiled with immunoSEQ multiplex PCR; TCRdb holds only in-frame clones, not every one. The table shows about 34,000 clones, with approximately 85% occurring only once. The sequencing input was CD45RA- memory CD4+ T cells from PBMCs. All receptors derive from a human donor with narcolepsy.

The V and J genes are TRBV7-2 and TRBJ1-1; D is uncertain. Trimming stripped 3 bases from V and 10 bases from J, with 18 bases between. This CDR3 has 14 amino acids. CDR1 and CDR2 from the germline V gene are SGHTA and FQGNSA. In nucleotides, the CDR3 is TGTGCCAGCAGCTTCGTTAGTGCGCAGAGTCGAGCTTTCTTT. Translated: CASSFVSAQSRAFF.

This chain joins TRBV4-2 and TRBJ2-1; D may be TRBD1 or TRBD2 (5 bases each). The CDR3 has 16 residues. Per the germline V gene, CDR1 is LGHNA and CDR2 is YNFKEQ. Between the trimmed V and J ends, which lost 5 bases and 0 bases, there was a span of 14 bases. The CDR3 bases are TGTGCCAGCAGCGGGCCAGGGACGAGCTCCTACAATGAGCAGTTCTTC. It codes for CASSGPGTSSYNEQFF.

The chain carries TRBV5-1 and TRBJ1-2; a possible D gene is TRBD1 (5 bases). The CDR3 is 13 residues long. CDR1 is SGHRS and CDR2 is YFSETQ in the germline V gene. Trimming removed 4 bases from V and 6 bases from J, with 13 bases in between. The CDR3 DNA reads as TGCGCCAGCAGCCGGGACGGCTCTGATGGCTACACCTTC. It encodes CASSRDGSDGYTF.

J is TRBJ2-3 and V is TRBV9; 8 nucleotides align to TRBD1. CDR1 is SGDLS and CDR2 is YYNGEE in the germline V gene. The length of the CDR3 is 15 residues. V gave up 2 bases and J gave up 1 base; unmatched junction bases: 3. CDR3 nucleotide sequence: TGTGCCAGCAGCGTCCTGACAGGGGGCACAGATACGCAGTATTTT. This sequence encodes CASSVLTGGTDTQYF.

This clone appeared a few times. Within the sample, other DNA sequences also encode this same CDR3. V gene TRBV30 combines with J gene TRBJ1-1; D is ambiguous. Per germline, CDR1 GTSNPN and CDR2 SVGIG (reference sequence). There are 11 residues in the CDR3. V was clipped by 6 bases and J by 1 base, with 6 bases between them. The CDR3 coding sequence is TGTGCCTGTGAGAGGAACACTGAAGCTTTCTTT. It specifies CACERNTEAFF. Together with reference TRBV30 and TRBJ1-1, the CDR3 gives the full variable domain: SQTIHQWPATLVQPVGSPLSLECTVEGTSNPNLYWYRQAAGRGLQLLFYSVGIGQISSEVPQNLSASRPQDRQFILSSKKLLLSDSGFYLCACERNTEAFFGQGTRLTVV.

J is TRBJ2-5 and V is TRBV29-1; no firm D call. The CDR3 spans 13 residues. V gave up 5 bases and J gave up 3 bases, with 13 bases separating them. CDR1 and CDR2 (germline): SQVTM, ANQGSEA. The CDR3 loop is CSVRQHQKETQYF. CDR3 coding DNA: TGCAGCGTTCGCCAGCACCAGAAAGAGACCCAGTACTTC.

The V call is TRBV14, the J call TRBJ2-2, with a possible D match to TRBD2 (6 bases). V lost 4 bases, J lost 5 bases, and 11 bases lay in between. Germline CDR1 and CDR2: SGHDN and FVKESK. CDR3 length: 14 residues. The CDR3 bases are TGTGCCAGCAGCCGGCGGGGAGGTACCGGGGAGCTGTTTTTT. Translated, it gives CASSRRGGTGELFF.

The table lists this clone with a few counts. The rearrangement links TRBV10-3 to TRBJ2-5; no clear D. CDR3 length: 13 residues. Trimming shortened V by 2 bases and J by 4 bases, and 8 bases separated the two germline ends. From germline, CDR1 is ENHRY and CDR2 SYGVKD. As DNA, the CDR3 is TGTGCCATCAGTGAGGACCCGTCAGAGACCCAGTACTTC. Its translation: CAISEDPSETQYF.

For this clone: Relative to the germline gene, one junction end is altered; a read error may explain this. The chain is built from TRBV7-7 and TRBJ2-5; 7 bases are a match to TRBD1. In germline, CDR1 is SSHAT, CDR2 FNYEAQ (reference sequence). The CDR3 spans 14 residues. The CDR3 spells CASSLGQTQETQYF. CDR3 bases: TGTGCTAGCAGCTTGGGACAGACTCAAGAGACCCAGTACTTC.

The chain combines TRBV6-5 with TRBJ2-3; 8 bases line up with TRBD1. The CDR3 covers 15 residues. Germline CDR1 MNHEY, CDR2 SVGAGI. The trim removed 4 bases at V and 4 bases at J, leaving 7 bases unmatched. The CDR3 DNA reads TGTGCCAGCAGTTCCCGGGACAGGCTGGCAGATACGCAGTATTTT. Protein: CASSSRDRLADTQYF.

The chain joins TRBV19 to TRBJ2-5; TRBD2 might be the D (6 bases). Per germline, CDR1 LNHDA and CDR2 SQIVND (reference sequence). Trimming removed 3 bases at V and 4 bases at J, with 18 bases between. This CDR3 spans 16 amino acids. The CDR3 region is CASSMFGGTDLETQYF. For the CDR3, the DNA is TGTGCCAGTAGTATGTTCGGCGGGACGGACTTAGAGACCCAGTACTTC.

The chain recombines TRBV19 with TRBJ2-7; 14 bases map to TRBD2. Trimming took 3 bases from V and 3 from J; bases not matched to a gene: 19. Germline V gene lookup returns CDR1 LNHDA and CDR2 SQIVND (reference sequence). The CDR3 sequence is 21 residues long. This CDR3 is CASSMDFSFGTSGRGDYEQYF. The CDR3 bases are TGTGCCAGTAGTATGGATTTCTCCTTCGGGACTAGCGGGAGAGGCGACTACGAGCAGTACTTC.

The V gene is TRBV10-3, the J gene TRBJ2-3; 7 bases are shared with TRBD2. Trimming cost V 0 bases and J 1 base; bases outside gene matches: 1. This CDR3 contains 15 residues. The germline gives CDR1 ENHRY, CDR2 SYGVKD. CDR3 DNA sequence: TGTGCCATCAGTGAGTCGGGAGGGGGCACAGATACGCAGTATTTT. Its protein is CAISESGGGTDTQYF.

The CDR3 coding sequence is TGTGCCAGCAGCGGCCGGACTAGCGTACGGGAGACCCAGTACTTC. This encodes CASSGRTSVRETQYF. This rearrangement joins TRBV7-2 to TRBJ2-5; TRBD2 matches at 9 bases. The CDR3 contains 15 residues. Germline CDR1 reads SGHTA; CDR2 reads FQGNSA. V trimming: 5 bases; J trimming: 5 bases; junction bases outside the gene matches: 9. Full variable domain (outside the CDR3, taken from reference TRBV7-2 and TRBJ2-5): GAGVSQSPSNKVTEKGKDVELRCDPISGHTALYWYRQSLGQGLEFLIYFQGNSAPDKSGLPSDRFSAERTGGSVSTLTIQRTQQEDSAVYLCASSGRTSVRETQYFGPGTRLLVL.

The chain combines TRBV6-1 with TRBJ2-3; D ambiguous. The CDR3 consists of 13 residues. Germline loops: CDR1 MNHNS, CDR2 SASEGT. Trimming removed 7 bases at V and 1 base at J, with 9 bases between. CDR3 nucleotide sequence: TGTGCCAGCACCCCCCCCGGCACAGATACGCAGTATTTT. It specifies CASTPPGTDTQYF.

The J gene is TRBJ1-1, the V gene TRBV19; D not certain. The CDR3 is 18 residues long. V shed 2 bases and J shed 4 bases, with 23 bases lying between them. Germline V gives CDR1 LNHDA, CDR2 SQIVND (reference sequence). CDR3 sequence: CASSILGVGSGLGTEAFF. The CDR3 nucleotides are TGTGCCAGTAGTATATTGGGAGTTGGATCGGGCCTCGGCACTGAAGCTTTCTTT.

CDR3 in amino acids: CASSLTRVETQYF. DNA for the CDR3: TGTGCCAGCAGCTTAACGAGGGTGGAGACCCAGTACTTC. The genes are TRBV7-3 and TRBJ2-5; TRBD2 is a possible D gene (5 bases). Looked up from germline, CDR1 is SGHTA and CDR2 is FQGTGA. The CDR3 spans 13 residues. Trimming removed 0 bases from V and 5 bases from J, with 7 bases in between. The variable domain in full, completed from reference TRBV7-3 and TRBJ2-5, reads GAGVSQTPSNKVTEKGKYVELRCDPISGHTALYWYRQSLGQGPEFLIYFQGTGAADDSGLPNDRFFAVRPEGSVSTLKIQRTERGDSAVYLCASSLTRVETQYFGPGTRLLVL.

The V and J genes are TRBV7-7 and TRBJ1-4, with TRBD1 as a possible D gene (5 bases). The V gene's germline CDR1 is SSHAT and CDR2 FNYEAQ (reference sequence). The CDR3 runs 14 residues. V dropped 5 bases and J dropped 2 bases, with 9 bases sitting between them. CDR3 DNA: TGTGCCAGCAGCCCGGGACCCACTAATGAAAAACTGTTTTTT. The encoded protein is CASSPGPTNEKLFF.

The chain combines TRBV18 with TRBJ1-2, with a tentative D call TRBD1 (5 bases). The CDR3 has 14 residues. Germline lookup yields CDR1 KGHSH and CDR2 LQKENI. V was trimmed by 3 bases and J by 3 bases, leaving 11 bases between them. The CDR3 region is CASSPGGKDYGYTF. The DNA of the CDR3 is TGTGCCAGCTCACCGGGGGGGAAGGACTATGGCTACACCTTC.

The chain has TRBV6-1 and TRBJ1-5; D remains unclear. The CDR3 runs 18 residues. Germline V CDR1 and CDR2: MNHNS, SASEGT. Between the trimmed V and J ends, which lost 0 bases and 0 bases, there was a span of 15 bases. The CDR3 region has the DNA TGTGCCAGCAGTGAAGCGATGTTGAAGTCCTTTAGCAATCAGCCCCAGCATTTT. Translation gives CASSEAMLKSFSNQPQHF.

This clone was observed once. The rearrangement links TRBV6-6 to TRBJ1-1; D perhaps matches TRBD1 (5 bases). Trimming took 8 bases from V and 5 from J, leaving 12 bases between them. This CDR3 region has 12 residues. The germline CDR1 and CDR2 sequences are MNHNY and SVGAGI (reference sequence). This chain's CDR3 is CASGIEGTEAFF. CDR3 nucleotides: TGTGCCAGCGGTATAGAGGGGACTGAAGCTTTCTTT.

This CDR3 reads CAWKGVGDYNEQFF. CDR3 sequence (DNA): TGTGCCTGGAAGGGCGTCGGGGACTACAATGAGCAGTTCTTC. The gene calls are TRBV30 and TRBJ2-1; D is perhaps TRBD2 (5 bases). The CDR3 length is 14 residues. Trimming removed 4 bases at V and 3 bases at J, with 13 bases between. The V gene's germline CDR1 is GTSNPN and CDR2 SVGIG (reference sequence).

The chain joins TRBV7-8 to TRBJ2-1; TRBD1 is a possible D gene (6 bases). Trimming shortened V by 1 base and J by 8 bases, and 18 bases separated the two germline ends. The CDR3 covers 16 residues. Germline lookup yields CDR1 SGHVS and CDR2 FQNEAQ. In DNA form, the CDR3 reads TGTGCCAGCAGCTTAGAGTATGGACAGCTTCGGGATGAGCAGTTCTTC. This sequence encodes CASSLEYGQLRDEQFF.

The rearrangement links TRBV4-3 to TRBJ2-5; TRBD1 aligns across 7 bases. The germline V gene encodes CDR1 LGHNA and CDR2 YSLEER. The CDR3 totals 14 residues. Trimming removed 2 bases from V and 9 bases from J; junction bases left unmatched: 9. The CDR3, as DNA: TGCGCCAGCAGCCAATGGGGCACAGGGGACGCCCAGTACTTC. Its protein is CASSQWGTGDAQYF.

The V gene is TRBV7-3, the J gene TRBJ2-1; the match to TRBD2 covers 7 bases. Per germline, CDR1 SGHTA and CDR2 FQGTGA. V trimming: 2 bases; J trimming: 7 bases; junction bases outside the gene matches: 11. The CDR3 extends over 16 amino acids. The CDR3 here is CASSLFSERGLNEQFF. The CDR3 DNA follows: TGTGCCAGCAGCTTATTTAGCGAGCGGGGCTTAAATGAGCAGTTCTTC.

This CDR3 reads CASGRDRDAKNIQYF. The DNA of the CDR3 is TGTGCCAGCGGCCGGGACAGGGATGCCAAAAACATTCAGTACTTC. The chain has TRBV11-2 and TRBJ2-4; 9 bases are shared with TRBD1. The V segment lost 8 bases and the J segment 1 base; nucleotides outside the gene matches: 6. The germline V gene has CDR1 SGHAT and CDR2 FQNNGV. CDR3 length: 15 residues.

The chain employs TRBV7-7 and TRBJ2-5, with D maybe TRBD1 (5 bases). V was shortened by 5 bases and J by 4 bases, with 8 bases between the two germline ends. Per the germline V gene, CDR1 is SSHAT and CDR2 is FNYEAQ (reference sequence). The CDR3 sequence is 12 residues long. In DNA, the CDR3 is TGTGCCAGCAGCCAGCAGGGAGAGACCCAGTACTTC. This sequence encodes CASSQQGETQYF.

This clone was seen more than once but under ten times. The chain uses TRBV9 and TRBJ1-2; unclear D gene. Trimming shortened V by 2 bases and J by 0 bases, and 11 bases separated the two germline ends. The CDR3 totals 15 residues. The germline gives CDR1 SGDLS, CDR2 YYNGEE. As DNA, the CDR3 is TGTGCCAGCAGCGTCGACACCCGGTCTAACTATGGCTACACCTTC. This sequence encodes CASSVDTRSNYGYTF.